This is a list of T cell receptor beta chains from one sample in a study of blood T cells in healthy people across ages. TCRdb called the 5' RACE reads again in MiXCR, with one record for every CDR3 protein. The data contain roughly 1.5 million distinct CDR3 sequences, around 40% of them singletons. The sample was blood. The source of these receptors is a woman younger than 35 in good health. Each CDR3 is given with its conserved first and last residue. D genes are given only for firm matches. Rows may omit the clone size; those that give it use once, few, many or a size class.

CDR3nt: TGTGCCAGCAGTGAAAAGGGAGAGGGAGAGCAGTTCTTC
CDR3aa: CASSEKGEGEQFF
v_gene: TRBV25-1
abundance: few
j_gene: TRBJ2-1
d_gene: NA

CDR3nt: TGTGCCAGCAGCTTCGGCCTAGCGGGGGGTAAAGAGACCCAGTACTTC
CDR3aa: CASSFGLAGGKETQYF
v_gene: TRBV13
abundance: once
j_gene: TRBJ2-5
d_gene: TRBD2

CDR3nt: TGTGCCAGCAGCGTACAGATGGACTATGGCTACACCTTC
CDR3aa: CASSVQMDYGYTF
v_gene: TRBV11-2
abundance: NA
j_gene: TRBJ1-2
d_gene: NA

CDR3nt: TGCGCCAGCAGCCAAGTGGGATGGGCTAGCGGGACAGATACGCAGTATTTT
CDR3aa: CASSQVGWASGTDTQYF
v_gene: TRBV4-1
abundance: few
j_gene: TRBJ2-3
d_gene: TRBD2

CDR3nt: TGCAGCGAAACGAAGCGGCCCACAGATACGCAGTATTTT
CDR3aa: CSETKRPTDTQYF
v_gene: TRBV29-1
abundance: NA
j_gene: TRBJ2-3
d_gene: NA

CDR3nt: TGTGACAGCAGCGTCTCAGGGAGCTCCTACAATGAGCAGTTCTTC
CDR3aa: CDSSVSGSSYNEQFF
v_gene: TRBV9
abundance: NA
j_gene: TRBJ2-1
d_gene: NA

CDR3nt: TGCAGCGTTGTTGCGGGGGCCACTAGTTTGGGGGTAAATGAGCAGTTCTTC
CDR3aa: CSVVAGATSLGVNEQFF
v_gene: TRBV29-1
abundance: NA
j_gene: TRBJ2-1
d_gene: NA

CDR3nt: TGTGCCAGCCTTAAAAGACGCCCCCACTCTGGAAACACCATATATTTT
CDR3aa: CASLKRRPHSGNTIYF
v_gene: TRBV10-3
abundance: NA
j_gene: TRBJ1-3
d_gene: NA

CDR3nt: TGTGCCAGCAGCCGGACAGGGGGCCTCTACGAGCAGTACTTC
CDR3aa: CASSRTGGLYEQYF
v_gene: TRBV14
abundance: few
j_gene: TRBJ2-7
d_gene: TRBD1

CDR3nt: TGCGCCAGCAGAATAGCGGGAGTTCTCTACAATGAGCAGTTCTTC
CDR3aa: CASRIAGVLYNEQFF
v_gene: TRBV5-1
abundance: NA
j_gene: TRBJ2-1
d_gene: TRBD2

CDR3nt: TGTGCCGGGGGGGTGAATCAGCCCCAGCATTTT
CDR3aa: CAGGVNQPQHF
v_gene: TRBV28
abundance: NA
j_gene: TRBJ1-5
d_gene: NA

CDR3nt: TGCGCCAGCAGCTTTCTCGATCCGGGCACTGAAGCTTTCTTT
CDR3aa: CASSFLDPGTEAFF
v_gene: TRBV5-1
abundance: NA
j_gene: TRBJ1-1
d_gene: NA

CDR3nt: TGTGCCAGCAGCCGGGACAGTCGGCCCGTGGGCTATGGCTACACCTTC
CDR3aa: CASSRDSRPVGYGYTF
v_gene: TRBV12-3/TRBV12-4
abundance: few
j_gene: TRBJ1-2
d_gene: TRBD1

CDR3nt: TGTGCCAGCAGCCAAGATGGTACTTCCTCCTACAATGAGCAGTACTTC
CDR3aa: CASSQDGTSSYNEQYF
v_gene: TRBV4-2
abundance: NA
j_gene: TRBJ2-7
d_gene: NA

CDR3nt: TGTGCCAGCAGAACGGGACTAGCCAACCAAGAGACCCAGTACTTC
CDR3aa: CASRTGLANQETQYF
v_gene: TRBV11-2
abundance: NA
j_gene: TRBJ2-5
d_gene: TRBD2

CDR3nt: TGTGCCAGCAGCGGCGGGACTAGGGGCTACAATGAGCAGTACTTC
CDR3aa: CASSGGTRGYNEQYF
v_gene: TRBV2
abundance: NA
j_gene: TRBJ2-5
d_gene: TRBD2

CDR3nt: TGTGCCAGCTCACCAGTAGCGGGGGCTACAGATACGCAGTATTTT
CDR3aa: CASSPVAGATDTQYF
v_gene: TRBV18
abundance: few
j_gene: TRBJ2-3
d_gene: TRBD2

CDR3nt: TGTGCCAGCAGCATATTGGGACAGGGGTCCTACGAGCAGTACTTC
CDR3aa: CASSILGQGSYEQYF
v_gene: TRBV6-5
abundance: NA
j_gene: TRBJ2-7
d_gene: TRBD1

CDR3nt: TGCAGTGCTAGAGGTATCATTCAGTACTTC
CDR3aa: CSARGIIQYF
v_gene: TRBV20-1
abundance: NA
j_gene: TRBJ2-4
d_gene: NA

CDR3nt: TGTGCCAGCAGCGTAGGGACGGGGGTGGGTAATGAGCAGTACTTC
CDR3aa: CASSVGTGVGNEQYF
v_gene: TRBV9
abundance: NA
j_gene: TRBJ2-7
d_gene: NA

CDR3nt: TGTGCCAGCAGCTTATGGACAGGGGTACGGAATGAGCAGTTCTTC
CDR3aa: CASSLWTGVRNEQFF
v_gene: TRBV13
abundance: few
j_gene: TRBJ2-1
d_gene: TRBD1

CDR3nt: TGTGCCAGCAGTGTGACAGGGGGAATTGTAGGAACAGATACGCAGTATTTT
CDR3aa: CASSVTGGIVGTDTQYF
v_gene: TRBV27
abundance: once
j_gene: TRBJ2-3
d_gene: TRBD1

CDR3nt: TGTGCCATCAGTGGGCCGGGACAGGGGAATTACAATGAGCAGTTCTTC
CDR3aa: CAISGPGQGNYNEQFF
v_gene: TRBV10-3
abundance: NA
j_gene: TRBJ2-1
d_gene: TRBD1

CDR3nt: TGTGCTAGTGGTTTGGTAGTGGGACGGTCGAACTATGGCTACACCTTC
CDR3aa: CASGLVVGRSNYGYTF
v_gene: TRBV12-5
abundance: few
j_gene: TRBJ1-2
d_gene: NA

CDR3nt: TGTGCCTTGTCCAAGGGGCCCTATAATTCACCCCTCCACTTT
CDR3aa: CALSKGPYNSPLHF
v_gene: TRBV30
abundance: few
j_gene: TRBJ1-6
d_gene: NA

CDR3nt: TGCAGTGCCAACTTAGGGGGACTAGCAACAGATACGCAGTATTTT
CDR3aa: CSANLGGLATDTQYF
v_gene: TRBV20-1
abundance: NA
j_gene: TRBJ2-3
d_gene: TRBD2

CDR3nt: TGCGCCAGCAGCCATCCTGACCTAACCTCCTACAATGAGCAGTTCTTC
CDR3aa: CASSHPDLTSYNEQFF
v_gene: TRBV4-1
abundance: NA
j_gene: TRBJ2-1
d_gene: NA

CDR3nt: TGTGCCAGCAGTACTTTGACACATTCCAATCTGGGCTATGGCTACACCTTC
CDR3aa: CASSTLTHSNLGYGYTF
v_gene: TRBV2
abundance: few
j_gene: TRBJ1-2
d_gene: NA

CDR3nt: TGCAGTGCTAGCTATACAGGGCCCGGGGAGCTGTTTTTT
CDR3aa: CSASYTGPGELFF
v_gene: TRBV20-1
abundance: NA
j_gene: TRBJ2-2
d_gene: NA

CDR3nt: TGTGCCAGCAGTCGACTAGCGGGAGAGCCAGATACGCAGTATTTT
CDR3aa: CASSRLAGEPDTQYF
v_gene: TRBV6-5
abundance: NA
j_gene: TRBJ2-3
d_gene: TRBD2

CDR3nt: TGTACCAGCAGTACGACAGGACTTGGTGAGCAGTTCTTC
CDR3aa: CTSSTTGLGEQFF
v_gene: TRBV6-2/TRBV6-3
abundance: NA
j_gene: TRBJ2-1
d_gene: NA

CDR3nt: TGCAGCGTTGGCACCTACAAGCGGCTCCCCTACGAGCAGTACTTC
CDR3aa: CSVGTYKRLPYEQYF
v_gene: TRBV29-1
abundance: NA
j_gene: TRBJ2-7
d_gene: NA

CDR3nt: TGTGCCAGCAGCTTAACGACCCCGCGCTACGAGCAGTACTTC
CDR3aa: CASSLTTPRYEQYF
v_gene: TRBV7-2
abundance: NA
j_gene: TRBJ2-7
d_gene: NA

CDR3nt: TGTGCCAGCACCCACGGGCCGACTAGAGGGGGGACCCAGTACTTC
CDR3aa: CASTHGPTRGGTQYF
v_gene: TRBV6-2/TRBV6-3
abundance: NA
j_gene: TRBJ2-5
d_gene: NA

CDR3nt: TGCGCCAGCAGCTTGTTGTACAGGGAATCTTCACCCCTCCACTTT
CDR3aa: CASSLLYRESSPLHF
v_gene: TRBV5-1
abundance: NA
j_gene: TRBJ1-6
d_gene: NA

CDR3nt: TGTGCCAGCAGCCCACAAGGGACAGGGAGAACTGAAGCTTTCTTT
CDR3aa: CASSPQGTGRTEAFF
v_gene: TRBV7-9
abundance: NA
j_gene: TRBJ1-1
d_gene: TRBD1

CDR3nt: TGTGCCAGCAGTGCGGCTAGCGGGAGACCCCTCTCCTACGAGCAGTACTTC
CDR3aa: CASSAASGRPLSYEQYF
v_gene: TRBV25-1
abundance: NA
j_gene: TRBJ2-7
d_gene: TRBD2

CDR3nt: TGCGCCAGCAGCCCGACTAGCGGGAGGGCTTACAATGAGCAGTTCTTC
CDR3aa: CASSPTSGRAYNEQFF
v_gene: TRBV5-1
abundance: NA
j_gene: TRBJ2-1
d_gene: TRBD2

CDR3nt: TGTGCCAGCAGTCGCATAGCGGGAGGCGGCTACAATGAGCAGTACTTC
CDR3aa: CASSRIAGGGYNEQYF
v_gene: TRBV9
abundance: NA
j_gene: TRBJ2-5
d_gene: TRBD2

CDR3nt: TGCGCCAGCAGCCAGGGGGGTGGAGATCAGCCCCAGCATTTT
CDR3aa: CASSQGGGDQPQHF
v_gene: TRBV4-1
abundance: NA
j_gene: TRBJ1-5
d_gene: NA

CDR3nt: TGCAGTTCTGACCTAGTGGATTACAATGAGCAGTTCTTC
CDR3aa: CSSDLVDYNEQFF
v_gene: TRBV20-1
abundance: NA
j_gene: TRBJ2-1
d_gene: NA

CDR3nt: TGCAGTGCCCTACAGTCGGCTAGCACAGATACGCAGTATTTT
CDR3aa: CSALQSASTDTQYF
v_gene: TRBV20-1
abundance: NA
j_gene: TRBJ2-3
d_gene: NA

CDR3nt: TGTGCCAGCAGCCCAATCAATTATCCATCACTAGCTAACTATGGCTACACCTTC
CDR3aa: CASSPINYPSLANYGYTF
v_gene: TRBV7-9
abundance: NA
j_gene: TRBJ1-2
d_gene: NA

CDR3nt: TGTGCCAGCAGCGCGAGAGCGTTTAGCACAGATACGCAGTATTTT
CDR3aa: CASSARAFSTDTQYF
v_gene: TRBV9
abundance: NA
j_gene: TRBJ2-3
d_gene: NA

CDR3nt: TGCAGCGTCGCTACAAGCACAGATACGCAGTATTTT
CDR3aa: CSVATSTDTQYF
v_gene: TRBV29-1
abundance: NA
j_gene: TRBJ2-3
d_gene: NA

CDR3nt: TGCGCCAGCAGCCAGGGACAGGGATCAGATACGCAGTATTTT
CDR3aa: CASSQGQGSDTQYF
v_gene: TRBV4-3
abundance: many
j_gene: TRBJ2-3
d_gene: TRBD1

CDR3nt: TGCAGTGCTAGAGATCTTAGCGGGGGGCTTTACTTC
CDR3aa: CSARDLSGGLYF
v_gene: TRBV20-1
abundance: few
j_gene: TRBJ2-7
d_gene: TRBD2